A selection of T cell receptor beta chains follows, all from one sample in a study of blood T cell repertoires in COVID-19. Sequencing was performed with immunoSEQ multiplex PCR; in TCRdb, only in-frame clones are kept and a portion is missing. Of approximately 110,000 clones in the sample, over 75% were seen once. The sequenced material came from peripheral blood. Receptor source: a man aged 45-65 years with acute or convalescent COVID-19. Both conserved end residues are part of each CDR3. Each record gives: clone size, D gene, V gene, J gene, CDR3 DNA, CDR3 protein. The D gene is left open where the match is weak. The size entry is marked missing in some rows and otherwise reads once, few, many or a size class.

size: once
D: -
V: TRBV5-6
J: TRBJ1-5
DNA: TGTGCCAGCAGCTTCGGGGGGGGAAGACAGCCCCAGCATTTT
CDR3: CASSFGGGRQPQHF

size: -
D: -
V: TRBV3-1/TRBV3-2
J: TRBJ1-2
DNA: TGTGCCAGCAGCCAAGAGGCCCAGGGCCTGGGCTATGGCTACACCTTC
CDR3: CASSQEAQGLGYGYTF

size: -
D: TRBD1
V: TRBV2
J: TRBJ1-5
DNA: TGTGCCAGCAGTTACAGGGGGGGTAGGACCCAGCATTTT
CDR3: CASSYRGGRTQHF

size: -
D: TRBD1
V: TRBV6-5
J: TRBJ1-2
DNA: TGTGCCAGCAGTTCCGCGGGGAACAGGGGTGGCTACACCTTC
CDR3: CASSSAGNRGGYTF

size: -
D: -
V: TRBV6-5
J: TRBJ1-1
DNA: TGTGCCAGCAGCCGCAACAGGGAGAACACTGAAGCTTTCTTT
CDR3: CASSRNRENTEAFF

size: -
D: -
V: TRBV10-1
J: TRBJ1-5
DNA: TGCGCCAGCAGTGAGGGAGGCAGAAGCAATCAGCCCCAGCATTTT
CDR3: CASSEGGRSNQPQHF

size: -
D: -
V: TRBV4-1
J: TRBJ1-5
DNA: TGCGCCAGCAGCCCCGGTCTTGATCAGCCCCAGCATTTT
CDR3: CASSPGLDQPQHF

size: -
D: -
V: TRBV19
J: TRBJ2-3
DNA: TGTGCCAGTAGTCAATTAGGGGGGGGCACAGATACGCAGTATTTT
CDR3: CASSQLGGGTDTQYF

size: -
D: -
V: TRBV4-2
J: TRBJ2-2
DNA: TGTGCCAGCAGCCAAGATGAATACCTAGTCGGGGAGCTGTTTTTT
CDR3: CASSQDEYLVGELFF

size: many
D: TRBD2
V: TRBV6-1
J: TRBJ2-3
DNA: TGTGCCAGCAGTGTAGTAGGCGGGGGGGCCACAGATACGCAGTATTTT
CDR3: CASSVVGGGATDTQYF

size: -
D: TRBD1
V: TRBV29-1
J: TRBJ1-1
DNA: TGCAGCGTTGACCCAGGGGGCGCGACTGAAGCTTTCTTT
CDR3: CSVDPGGATEAFF

size: once
D: TRBD1
V: TRBV2
J: TRBJ1-2
DNA: TGTGCCAGCAGTGGCAGGGGGCAAGGCTACACCTTC
CDR3: CASSGRGQGYTF

size: -
D: -
V: TRBV28
J: TRBJ1-1
DNA: TGTGCCAGCAGTTCAGGGCTAAGGGCTTTCTTT
CDR3: CASSSGLRAFF

size: once
D: -
V: TRBV6-5
J: TRBJ1-2
DNA: TGTGCCAGCAGCCACTGGGGAGATCTTAACTATGGCTACACCTTC
CDR3: CASSHWGDLNYGYTF

size: -
D: TRBD1
V: TRBV27
J: TRBJ2-6
DNA: TGTGCCAGCAGCCGGACAGGGACCGGGGCCAACGTCCTGACTTTC
CDR3: CASSRTGTGANVLTF

size: few
D: -
V: TRBV19
J: TRBJ2-5
DNA: TGTGCCAGTAGTATAGGGCAGGGTGAAGAGACCCAGTACTTC
CDR3: CASSIGQGEETQYF

size: -
D: TRBD2
V: TRBV19
J: TRBJ2-7
DNA: TGTGCCAGTAGTATAGTACTAGCGGGAGACTACGAGCAGTACTTC
CDR3: CASSIVLAGDYEQYF

size: -
D: TRBD1
V: TRBV28
J: TRBJ1-1
DNA: TGTGCCAGCAGTCTATCCGACAGGGCCACTGAAGCTTTCTTT
CDR3: CASSLSDRATEAFF

size: few
D: -
V: TRBV5-5
J: TRBJ1-2
DNA: TGTGCCAGCAGCTTAAGGTCGGGGGGCTACACCTTC
CDR3: CASSLRSGGYTF

size: -
D: TRBD1
V: TRBV6-2/TRBV6-3
J: TRBJ1-2
DNA: TGTGCCAGCAGTTACTCGAGAGGGGGCTTTGGCTACACCTTC
CDR3: CASSYSRGGFGYTF

size: few
D: -
V: TRBV5-1
J: TRBJ1-2
DNA: TGCGCCAGCAGCCCGAGTGACACTGACTATGGCTACACCTTC
CDR3: CASSPSDTDYGYTF

size: -
D: TRBD1
V: TRBV28
J: TRBJ1-5
DNA: TGTGCCAGTCACCAAGTGGGACAGGGAGCCCAGCATTTT
CDR3: CASHQVGQGAQHF

size: few
D: -
V: TRBV3-1/TRBV3-2
J: TRBJ1-2
DNA: TGTGCCAGCAGACAAGCGGTCTCGACGGGGGGCTACACCTTC
CDR3: CASRQAVSTGGYTF

size: -
D: TRBD1
V: TRBV6-5
J: TRBJ1-1
DNA: TGTGCCAGCAGTCGGGACAGGGTGAGTCAGGCTTTCTTT
CDR3: CASSRDRVSQAFF

size: -
D: TRBD1
V: TRBV7-8
J: TRBJ1-5
DNA: TGTGCCAGCAGCTTAGAGGACAGGGGGTATAGCAATCAGCCCCAGCATTTT
CDR3: CASSLEDRGYSNQPQHF

size: -
D: TRBD2
V: TRBV29-1
J: TRBJ2-5
DNA: TGCAGCAGTAGCGGGGGGGCACGCGAGACCCAGTACTTC
CDR3: CSSSGGARETQYF

size: -
D: -
V: TRBV7-7
J: TRBJ2-2
DNA: TGTGCCAGCAGCCCCCGACCCGAGGCCGGGGAGCTGTTTTTT
CDR3: CASSPRPEAGELFF

size: -
D: -
V: TRBV3-1/TRBV3-2
J: TRBJ2-7
DNA: TGTGCCAGCAGCCCCCTAACCGGAAAGGAGGGGGCCGACGAGCAGTACTTC
CDR3: CASSPLTGKEGADEQYF

size: -
D: -
V: TRBV18
J: TRBJ1-2
DNA: TGTGCCAGCTCACCTCAGACAGAAAACTATGGCTACACCTTC
CDR3: CASSPQTENYGYTF

size: -
D: TRBD1
V: TRBV6-2/TRBV6-3
J: TRBJ1-1
DNA: TGTGCCAGCAGTTACAGGGTAACAGGGGTTGCTGAAGCTTTCTTT
CDR3: CASSYRVTGVAEAFF

size: -
D: -
V: TRBV24-1
J: TRBJ1-1
DNA: TGTGCCACCCTTTGGGCGGGCCGTGAAGCTTTCTTT
CDR3: CATLWAGREAFF

size: once
D: -
V: TRBV27
J: TRBJ2-2
DNA: TGTGCCAGCAGTTTAGGGAGGCCCGGGGAGCTGTTTTTT
CDR3: CASSLGRPGELFF

size: -
D: -
V: TRBV5-1
J: TRBJ2-3
DNA: TGCGCCAGCAGCTTGAAAAGTTGGCGGGGCCCGCCAGATACGCAGTATTTT
CDR3: CASSLKSWRGPPDTQYF

size: few
D: -
V: TRBV27
J: TRBJ1-2
DNA: TGTGCCAGCAGTTTAATCGGGGGACCGCCTATGGGCTACACCTTC
CDR3: CASSLIGGPPMGYTF

size: -
D: -
V: TRBV28
J: TRBJ1-2
DNA: TGTGCCAGCAGGACGCTCGACAGGATAGTCAACTATGGCTACACCTTC
CDR3: CASRTLDRIVNYGYTF

size: once
D: -
V: TRBV21-1
J: TRBJ2-7
DNA: TGTGCCAGCAGCGCCTACAGGGAGCTCTACGAGCAGTACTTC
CDR3: CASSAYRELYEQYF

size: -
D: TRBD1
V: TRBV6-5
J: TRBJ1-5
DNA: TGTGCCAGCAGGGATGACAGGGTTAGCAATCAGCCCCAGCATTTT
CDR3: CASRDDRVSNQPQHF

size: -
D: TRBD2
V: TRBV5-8
J: TRBJ2-1
DNA: TGTGCCAGCAGCTCGACTAGCGGGGCCTACAATGAGCAGTTCTTC
CDR3: CASSSTSGAYNEQFF

size: -
D: TRBD1
V: TRBV18
J: TRBJ1-4
DNA: TGTGCCAGCTCACCAGGGACAGGGTCGGTTACGGAAAAACTGTTTTTT
CDR3: CASSPGTGSVTEKLFF

size: -
D: -
V: TRBV4-1
J: TRBJ1-1
DNA: TGCGCCAGCAGCCAAACAGCAGGGCGGATGAACACTGAAGCTTTCTTT
CDR3: CASSQTAGRMNTEAFF

size: -
D: TRBD1
V: TRBV3-1/TRBV3-2
J: TRBJ1-2
DNA: TGTGCCAGCAGCCAAGATTGGAGACAGGGGTTTGGCTACACCTTC
CDR3: CASSQDWRQGFGYTF

size: -
D: -
V: TRBV18
J: TRBJ1-1
DNA: TGTGCCAGCTCACCTATGGGGCAGGGGAGCACTGAAGCTTTCTTT
CDR3: CASSPMGQGSTEAFF

size: -
D: -
V: TRBV3-1/TRBV3-2
J: TRBJ1-6
DNA: TGTGCCAGCAGCCAAGATTCGTCGGGGGTTTCACCCCTCCACTTT
CDR3: CASSQDSSGVSPLHF

size: -
D: TRBD1
V: TRBV12-3/TRBV12-4
J: TRBJ1-1
DNA: TGTGCCAGCAGTTTGACAGGGAGCACTGAAGCTTTCTTT
CDR3: CASSLTGSTEAFF

size: -
D: TRBD1
V: TRBV30
J: TRBJ1-2
DNA: TGTGCCTGGAGTTTCCGGGACAGTTACTATGGCTACACCTTC
CDR3: CAWSFRDSYYGYTF

size: -
D: -
V: TRBV11-2
J: TRBJ2-7
DNA: TGTGCCAGCAGCTTGGGGCGCCCAGGCTCCTACGAGCAGTACTTC
CDR3: CASSLGRPGSYEQYF

size: -
D: TRBD1
V: TRBV6-4
J: TRBJ1-2
DNA: TGTGCCAGCAGTGGGGACAGCTTTGGCTACACCTTC
CDR3: CASSGDSFGYTF

size: -
D: -
V: TRBV4-2
J: TRBJ1-5
DNA: TGTGCCAGCAGCCAAGATGCGCGCCAACCCCAGCATTTT
CDR3: CASSQDARQPQHF

size: -
D: -
V: TRBV5-5
J: TRBJ1-4
DNA: TGTGCCAGCAGCTGGCCGACAGGAATTAATGAAAAACTGTTTTTT
CDR3: CASSWPTGINEKLFF

size: -
D: TRBD2
V: TRBV7-3
J: TRBJ2-1
DNA: TGTGCCAGCAGCCTAGGGACTAGCGGGGTGGGGGAGCAGTTCTTC
CDR3: CASSLGTSGVGEQFF

size: -
D: TRBD1
V: TRBV9
J: TRBJ1-2
DNA: TGTGCCAGCAGCGTAGCTACCCTGACAGGGTCGGGAGGCTACACCTTC
CDR3: CASSVATLTGSGGYTF

size: -
D: TRBD2
V: TRBV27
J: TRBJ2-1
DNA: TGTGCCAGCAGTCCAACCGGGAGCGGGGGAGGGTCCTACAATGAGCAGTTCTTC
CDR3: CASSPTGSGGGSYNEQFF

size: -
D: -
V: TRBV6-1
J: TRBJ2-1
DNA: TGTGCCAGCAGTGAACGCGGGACGGGTGGGGAGCAGTTCTTC
CDR3: CASSERGTGGEQFF